The 22 T cell receptor beta chains listed next were all sequenced from one sample in a study of Graves' ophthalmopathy and Graves' hyperthyroidism. Amplifying from RNA transcripts, the study obtained TCR beta CDR3 regions. After a first-round RT-PCR with HTBI primers, a second-round multiplex PCR was run. TCRdb fed the multiplex PCR reads into MiXCR, producing one record per CDR3 protein. Of about 410,000 distinct CDR3 sequences listed, around 16% were seen once; the top ten hold about 1.6%. The sample comprised peripheral blood. The receptor source for this set is a woman aged 18-29 years with Graves' ophthalmopathy.

Many counts were recorded for this clonotype. This sequence joins TRBV11-2 and TRBJ1-5; no firm D call. CDR1 and CDR2 from the germline V gene are SGHAT and FQNNGV. This CDR3 comprises 15 residues. V was clipped by 3 bases and J by 4 bases, with 13 bases between them. The CDR3 loop reads CASSFGLRQNQPQHF. CDR3 in DNA: TGTGCCAGCAGCTTCGGGTTACGGCAAAATCAGCCCCAGCATTTT. The full variable domain, with the rest looked up from reference TRBV11-2 and TRBJ1-5, is EAGVAQSPRYKIIEKRQSVAFWCNPISGHATLYWYQQILGQGPKLLIQFQNNGVVDDSQLPKDRFSAERLKGVDSTLKIQPAKLEDSAVYLCASSFGLRQNQPQHFGDGTRLSIL.

This clonotype was counted many times. The rearrangement joins TRBV6-1 to TRBJ1-2; the D gene is possibly TRBD1 (5 bases). Trimming removed 7 bases from V and 2 bases from J, with 14 bases in between. CDR1 MNHNS and CDR2 SASEGT come from the germline V gene. This CDR3 region has 14 residues. CDR3 DNA sequence: TGTGCCAGCACCCGGACCCAGGGAAACTATGGCTACACCTTC. This translates into CASTRTQGNYGYTF.

Many counts were recorded for this clonotype. The chain combines TRBV2 with TRBJ1-2; D is undetermined. Trimming cost V 6 bases and J 1 base, with 24 bases left between them. The germline V gene has CDR1 SNHLY and CDR2 FYNNEI. The CDR3 is 18 residues long. CDR3 residues: CASRERSKGTANNYGYTF. DNA for the CDR3: TGTGCCAGCAGGGAAAGATCGAAAGGCACAGCAAATAACTATGGCTACACCTTC. Using reference TRBV2 and TRBJ1-2 for the parts outside the CDR3, the full variable domain is EPEVTQTPSHQVTQMGQEVILRCVPISNHLYFYWYRQILGQKVEFLVSFYNNEISEKSEIFDDQFSVERPDGSNFTLKIRSTKLEDSAMYFCASRERSKGTANNYGYTFGSGTRLTVV.

In its sample, this clonotype was seen many times. The CDR3 loop is CASSHKTSGNIAGELFF. CDR3 nucleotide sequence: TGCGCCAGCAGCCATAAGACTAGCGGGAATATCGCCGGGGAGCTGTTTTTT. The rearrangement links TRBV5-1 to TRBJ2-2; TRBD2 aligns across 11 bases. Germline lookup yields CDR1 SGHRS and CDR2 YFSETQ. The CDR3 totals 17 residues. V was pared by 4 bases and J by 6 bases, with 11 bases of the junction left unmatched.

The gene calls are TRBV29-1 and TRBJ2-7; TRBD1 aligns across 7 bases. Trimming cost V 8 bases and J 0 bases; bases outside gene matches: 4. The germline gives CDR1 SQVTM, CDR2 ANQGSEA. This CDR3 is built from 12 residues. The CDR3 here is CSRGQASYEQYF. CDR3 nucleotides: TGCAGCCGAGGACAGGCCTCCTACGAGCAGTACTTC.

This clonotype was observed many times. The V gene is TRBV4-1, the J gene TRBJ1-2; 11 bases agree with TRBD1. J lost 4 bases, V lost 7 bases, and 8 bases had no gene match. This CDR3 region has 15 residues. The germline CDR1 and CDR2 sequences are MGHRA and YSYEKL. In DNA form, the CDR3 reads TGCGCCAGCACCCCGGGACAGGGGGGTTTCTATGGCTACACCTTC. This sequence encodes CASTPGQGGFYGYTF.

This clonotype has at least ten counts. This rearrangement joins TRBV6-2 or TRBV6-3 to TRBJ2-7, with D tentatively TRBD1 or TRBD2 (5 bases each). The V end was cut by 1 base, the J end by 9 bases, with 22 bases between. The CDR3 loop spans 16 amino acids. The germline V gene has CDR1 MNHEY and CDR2 SVGEGT. In nucleotides, the CDR3 is TGTGCCAGCAGTTACTTACTCGGGACGCCCAAGTTCCGGCAGTACTTC. Translated: CASSYLLGTPKFRQYF.

This clonotype appeared many times. J is TRBJ1-3 and V is TRBV4-3; D not certain. The CDR3 is 16 amino acids. Germline V gives CDR1 LGHNA, CDR2 YSLEER. V gave up 0 bases and J gave up 5 bases, with 14 bases separating them. CDR3 nucleotides: TGCGCCAGCAGCCAAGATTTCCGGCAGTTGAGAAACACCATATATTTT. Translating gives CASSQDFRQLRNTIYF.

This chain joins TRBV5-1 and TRBJ2-7; 8 bases map to TRBD1. Germline V gene sequence: CDR1 SGHRS, CDR2 YFSETQ. Trimming at V came to 4 bases and at J to 0 bases, leaving 6 bases not matched to a gene. CDR3 length equals 15 residues. The CDR3 coding sequence is TGCGCCAGCAGCGTGGACAGGGCCCTCTCCTACGAGCAGTACTTC. Protein sequence: CASSVDRALSYEQYF.

The chain uses TRBV12-3 or TRBV12-4 and TRBJ1-2; D unclear. With 2 bases removed from V and 2 bases from J, the gap between germline ends came to 6 bases. The CDR3 length is 13 residues. Here the CDR3 DNA reads TGTGCCAGCAGTTTAAGATGGAACTATGGCTACACCTTC. This encodes CASSLRWNYGYTF.

This clonotype has just one count. This rearrangement joins TRBV28 to TRBJ2-5, with 7 bases identical to TRBD1. J was trimmed by 5 bases and V by 5 bases; bases with no gene match: 11. The CDR3 loop spans 15 amino acids. Germline V gives CDR1 MDHEN, CDR2 SYDVKM. In DNA, the CDR3 is TGTGCCAGCAGTCCCCGGACAGGCTGGGGCGAGACCCAGTACTTC. This codes for CASSPRTGWGETQYF.

This clonotype was observed many times. The chain joins TRBV6-1 to TRBJ2-7; possibly TRBD1 or TRBD2 for D (5 bases each). Germline loops: CDR1 MNHNS, CDR2 SASEGT. The CDR3 runs 16 residues. V was trimmed by 5 bases and J by 7 bases, leaving 24 bases between them. In DNA form, the CDR3 reads TGTGCCAGCAGTCAGGCCGGGACCGTGAGATCTAGGGAGCAGTACTTC. Protein product: CASSQAGTVRSREQYF.

This clonotype was counted ten times or more. J is TRBJ2-7 and V is TRBV6-5, with D unresolved. The CDR3 runs 13 residues. Per germline, CDR1 MNHEY and CDR2 SVGAGI. V was cut by 5 bases and J by 3 bases, with 11 bases left in between. The CDR3 region has the DNA TGTGCCAGCAGTACGGAGATGATCTACGAGCAGTACTTC. It specifies CASSTEMIYEQYF.

The genes are TRBV28 and TRBJ1-2, with unresolved D. Germline V gene lookup returns CDR1 MDHEN and CDR2 SYDVKM. V was cut by 3 bases and J by 5 bases, with 19 bases left in between. The CDR3 extends over 16 amino acids. The CDR3 nucleotides read TGTGCCAGCAGTTTTTCACTGGGAGGTTATAAGTATGGCTACACCTTC. As protein: CASSFSLGGYKYGYTF.

This clonotype was detected many times. The chain has TRBV6-5 and TRBJ2-2, with D perhaps TRBD1 (6 bases). V lost 4 bases, J lost 2 bases, and 11 bases lay in between. The CDR3 consists of 15 residues. Germline V gene lookup returns CDR1 MNHEY and CDR2 SVGAGI. CDR3 sequence: CASSLQGDNTGELFF. CDR3 bases: TGTGCCAGCAGTTTACAGGGTGATAACACCGGGGAGCTGTTTTTT.

This clonotype was seen ten or more times. The chain joins TRBV12-3 or TRBV12-4 to TRBJ1-6; D uncertain. Trimming took off 2 bases at V and 6 bases at J, with 8 bases between the two ends. This CDR3 region has 14 residues. The CDR3 nucleotides are TGTGCCAGCAGTTTACTCCCGAGTAATTCACCCCTCCACTTT. Translation gives CASSLLPSNSPLHF.

This clonotype came up many times. The chain is built from TRBV27 and TRBJ2-7; D perhaps matches TRBD1 (6 bases). The CDR3 is 15 residues long. Germline-derived CDR1 and CDR2 are MNHEY and SMNVEV (reference sequence). V was trimmed by 3 bases and J by 6 bases, leaving 18 bases between them. The CDR3 nucleotides are TGTGCCAGCAGTTTCGGCGCCCCACAGGGTACCGAGCAGTACTTC. Its protein is CASSFGAPQGTEQYF.

In this sample, this clonotype turned up many times. The chain joins TRBV18 to TRBJ2-5; the D gene could be TRBD1 or TRBD2 (5 bases each). The CDR3 is made up of 13 amino acids. The V gene's germline CDR1 is KGHSH and CDR2 LQKENI. The V and J ends lost 3 bases and 6 bases respectively, with 11 bases between them. The CDR3 DNA reads as TGTGCCAGCTCACCGGGACCTGAAAAGACCCAGTACTTC. The encoded protein is CASSPGPEKTQYF.

This clonotype has at least ten counts. The CDR3 loop is CASSEGQAKETQYF. The CDR3 bases are TGTGCCAGCAGTGAAGGACAGGCAAAAGAGACCCAGTACTTC. The rearrangement joins TRBV6-1 to TRBJ2-5, with D maybe TRBD1 (6 bases). The CDR3 covers 14 residues. CDR1 and CDR2 from the germline V gene are MNHNS and SASEGT. Trimming stripped 1 base from V and 3 bases from J, with 9 bases between.

Many counts were recorded for this clonotype. The rearrangement links TRBV19 to TRBJ2-7, with TRBD2 matching 11 bases. V shed 3 bases and J 2 bases; nucleotides not matched to a gene: 6. Germline values: CDR1 LNHDA, CDR2 SQIVND (reference sequence). The CDR3 sequence is 16 residues long. CDR3 in amino acids: CASSISGTSGTYEQYF. CDR3 bases: TGTGCCAGTAGTATCAGCGGGACTAGCGGTACCTACGAGCAGTACTTC.

The chain uses TRBV20-1 and TRBJ2-5; possible D gene TRBD2, 5 bases. Germline CDR1 and CDR2: DFQATT and SNEGSKA (reference sequence). V was pared by 5 bases and J by 7 bases, with 14 bases between. The CDR3 length is 12 residues. The CDR3 bases are TGCAGTGCTCAAAGGCCTAGCTCGACCCAGTACTTC. It translates to CSAQRPSSTQYF.

This clonotype has ten or more counts. The CDR3 protein is CASSLRSGPFAYEQYF. The DNA of the CDR3 is TGTGCCAGCAGCTTGAGGTCGGGCCCTTTTGCCTACGAGCAGTACTTC. V gene TRBV5-4 combines with J gene TRBJ2-7; no definite D call. V lost 1 base to trimming and J lost 2 bases, with 16 bases between them. Germline V gene sequence: CDR1 SGHNT, CDR2 YYREEE (reference sequence). This CDR3 is built from 16 residues.